This T cell receptor (beta chain) derives from a study of T cells in lung cancer brain metastases. Study as a whole: Most of the roughly 20 patients had no interval therapy between resections. Primary and brain metastasis specimens were taken a median around 340 days apart.

CDR1 and CDR2 (germline): MNHEY, SVGAGI. Trimming removed 0 bases from V and 5 bases from J, with 7 bases in between. The CDR3 loop spans 13 amino acids. Regarding the study as a whole: Unique productive clones were significantly fewer in brain metastases: median around 1,500 versus 5,000.

Data came from immunoSEQ multiplex PCR; TCRdb stores just in-frame clones and leaves some out. The sample has about 1,600 clones; 80% to 90% are singletons. Comment on this clone: Its antigen is unknown. This sample includes further DNA sequences coding for the same CDR3.

The sequenced sample was tumor tissue from the primary lung tumor. This TCR came from an older man with non-small cell lung cancer. The gene calls are TRBV6-5 and TRBJ1-2; no clear D. The CDR3 bases are TGTGCCAGCAGTTACTCGACTGAGTATGGCTACACCTTC. As protein: CASSYSTEYGYTF.